This T cell receptor beta chain derives from a study of CD8+CD57+ T cells in acquired aplastic anemia. Findings and limits, study-wide: A set of about 30 CD8+ CDR3 sequences was shared between patients and controls, and these sequences appeared highly expressed in patients. CD8+ Simpson's diversity showed no significant patient-control difference.

The germline V and J ends were trimmed by 8 bases and 0 bases, with 8 bases remaining between them. The CDR3 consists of 13 residues. Germline CDR1 is ENHRY and CDR2 is SYGVKD. As concerns this clonotype: The antigen remains undetermined.

TCR beta VDJ combinations and CDR3 sequences were profiled from genomic DNA. Via MiXCR, TCRdb re-called the reads, giving one row per CDR3 protein. In the table there are fewer than 200,000 distinct CDR3 sequences, roughly half of which are singletons. Only patients with CD8+CD57+ cell expansion on flow cytometry were chosen for sequencing. The rearrangement links TRBV10-3 to TRBJ1-5; D ambiguous. The specimen was sorted CD4+, CD8+, or CD8+CD57+ T cells (not recorded which) from PBMCs. The TCR comes from a human donor with aplastic anemia. The DNA for the CDR3 is TGTGCCATCGCAGCGGTTAGCAATCAGCCCCAGCATTTT. Amino acid sequence: CAIAAVSNQPQHF.